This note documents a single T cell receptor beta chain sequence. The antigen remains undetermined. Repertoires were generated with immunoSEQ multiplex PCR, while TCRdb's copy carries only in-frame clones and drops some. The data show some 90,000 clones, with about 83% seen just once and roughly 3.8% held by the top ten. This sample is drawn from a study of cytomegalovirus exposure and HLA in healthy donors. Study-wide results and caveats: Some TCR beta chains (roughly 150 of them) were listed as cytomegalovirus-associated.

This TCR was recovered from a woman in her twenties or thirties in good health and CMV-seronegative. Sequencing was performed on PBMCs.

The CDR3 is CASSVDQWGGTEAFF. The CDR3 region has the DNA TGTGCCAGCAGCGTAGATCAATGGGGAGGAACTGAAGCTTTCTTT. The chain couples TRBV9 to TRBJ1-1; D is undetermined. The V gene's germline CDR1 is SGDLS and CDR2 YYNGEE. Trimming removed 0 bases from V and 5 bases from J, with 14 bases in between. The CDR3 extends over 15 amino acids. The full variable domain, completed using reference TRBV9 and TRBJ1-1, is DSGVTQTPKHLITATGQRVTLRCSPRSGDLSVYWYQQSLDQGLQFLIQYYNGEERAKGNILERFSAQQFPDLHSELNLSSLELGDSALYFCASSVDQWGGTEAFFGQGTRLTVV.